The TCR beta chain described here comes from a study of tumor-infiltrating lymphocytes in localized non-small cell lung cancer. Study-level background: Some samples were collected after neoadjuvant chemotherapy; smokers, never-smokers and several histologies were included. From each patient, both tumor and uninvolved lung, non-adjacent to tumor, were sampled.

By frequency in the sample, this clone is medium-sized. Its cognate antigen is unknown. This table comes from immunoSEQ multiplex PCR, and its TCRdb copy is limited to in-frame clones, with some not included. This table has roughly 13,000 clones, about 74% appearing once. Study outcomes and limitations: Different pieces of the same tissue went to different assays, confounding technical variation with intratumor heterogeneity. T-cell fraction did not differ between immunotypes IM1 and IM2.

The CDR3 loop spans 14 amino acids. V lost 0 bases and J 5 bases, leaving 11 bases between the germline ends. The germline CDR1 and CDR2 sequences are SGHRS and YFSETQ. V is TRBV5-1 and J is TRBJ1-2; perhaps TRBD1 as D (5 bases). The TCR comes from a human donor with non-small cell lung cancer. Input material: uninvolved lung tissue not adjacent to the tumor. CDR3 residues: CASSLDGAGYGYTF. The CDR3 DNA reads TGCGCCAGCAGCTTGGACGGGGCTGGGTATGGCTACACCTTC. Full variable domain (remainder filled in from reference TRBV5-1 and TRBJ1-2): KAGVTQTPRYLIKTRGQQVTLSCSPISGHRSVSWYQQTPGQGLQFLFEYFSETQRNKGNFPGRFSGRQFSNSRSEMNVSTLELGDSALYLCASSLDGAGYGYTFGSGTRLTVV.